The TCR beta chain described here comes from a study of blood T cell repertoires in COVID-19. On the study more broadly: Specimens from acute and convalescent COVID-19 originated in the United States, Italy and Spain. Sample material is recorded as cDNA or gDNA derived from T cells, B-cell-depleted T cells, or PBMCs.

Original processing methods: For nucleated cells, counts were estimated from reference gene primer amplification. Method: immunoSEQ multiplex PCR; TCRdb's copy keeps in-frame clones and lacks some. V and J calls and clone size are given by that table; D and trimming were obtained from the DNA. The data contain over 130,000 clones, approximately 85% of them singletons. Looked up from germline, CDR1 is LNHDA and CDR2 is SQIVND (reference sequence). V lost 3 bases, J lost 11 bases, and 16 bases lay in between. This CDR3 spans 13 amino acids. This chain connects TRBV19 to TRBJ1-1; TRBD1 is a possible D gene (6 bases). The receptor was isolated from a man aged 50 to 59 with acute or convalescent COVID-19. Sequencing was carried out using peripheral blood. The CDR3: CASSISLDRRAFF. The CDR3 bases are TGTGCCAGTAGTATTAGCTTGGACAGACGTGCTTTCTTT.